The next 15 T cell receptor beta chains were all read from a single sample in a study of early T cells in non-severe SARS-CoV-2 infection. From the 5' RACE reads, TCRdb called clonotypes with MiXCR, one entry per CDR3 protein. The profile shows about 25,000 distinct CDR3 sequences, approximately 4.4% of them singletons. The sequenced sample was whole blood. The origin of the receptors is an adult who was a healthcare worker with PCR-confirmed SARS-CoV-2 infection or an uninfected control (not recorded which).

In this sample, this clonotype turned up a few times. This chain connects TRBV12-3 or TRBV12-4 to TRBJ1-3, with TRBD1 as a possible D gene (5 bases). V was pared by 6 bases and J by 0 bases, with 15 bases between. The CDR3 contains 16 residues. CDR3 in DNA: TGTGCCAGCAGCCCTTTGGCAGGGACCTCTGGAAACACCATATATTTT. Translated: CASSPLAGTSGNTIYF.

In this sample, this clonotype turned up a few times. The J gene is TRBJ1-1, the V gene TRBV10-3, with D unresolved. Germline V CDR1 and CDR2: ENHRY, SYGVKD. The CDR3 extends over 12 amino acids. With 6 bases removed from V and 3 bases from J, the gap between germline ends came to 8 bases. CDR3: CAIRGGDTEAFF. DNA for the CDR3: TGTGCCATCAGGGGAGGAGACACTGAAGCTTTCTTT.

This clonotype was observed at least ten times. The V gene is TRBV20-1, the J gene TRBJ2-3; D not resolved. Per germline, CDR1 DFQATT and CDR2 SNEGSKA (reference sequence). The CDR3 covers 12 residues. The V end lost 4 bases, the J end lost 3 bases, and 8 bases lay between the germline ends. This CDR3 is CSATLRTDTQYF. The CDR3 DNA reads TGCAGTGCTACTCTAAGGACAGATACGCAGTATTTT.

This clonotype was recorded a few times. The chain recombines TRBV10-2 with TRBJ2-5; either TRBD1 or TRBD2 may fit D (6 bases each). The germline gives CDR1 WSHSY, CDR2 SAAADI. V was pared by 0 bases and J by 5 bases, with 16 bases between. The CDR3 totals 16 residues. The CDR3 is CASSESLIGGLETQYF. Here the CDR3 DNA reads TGCGCCAGCAGTGAGTCGCTAATTGGGGGGCTGGAGACCCAGTACTTC.

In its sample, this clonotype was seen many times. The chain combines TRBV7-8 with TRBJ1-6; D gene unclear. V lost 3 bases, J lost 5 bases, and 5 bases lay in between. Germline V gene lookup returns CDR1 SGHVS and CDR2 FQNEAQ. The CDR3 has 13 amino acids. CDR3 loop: CASSFENNSPLHF. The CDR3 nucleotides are TGTGCCAGCAGCTTCGAGAATAATTCACCCCTCCACTTT.

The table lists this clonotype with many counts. CDR3 nucleotides: TGTGCCCGAGCTAGCAATCAGCCCCAGCATTTT. Residues: CARASNQPQHF. The chain has TRBV7-7 and TRBJ1-5; no clear D. The germline V gene has CDR1 SSHAT and CDR2 FNYEAQ (reference sequence). V lost 11 bases to trimming and J lost 0 bases, with 5 bases between them. This CDR3 is 11 amino acids long.

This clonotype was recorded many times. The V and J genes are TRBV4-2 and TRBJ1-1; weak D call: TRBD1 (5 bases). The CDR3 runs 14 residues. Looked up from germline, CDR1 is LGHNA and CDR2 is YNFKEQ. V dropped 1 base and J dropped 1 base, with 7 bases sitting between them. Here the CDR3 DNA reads TGTGCCAGCAGCCAAGGGGGCGCGAACACTGAAGCTTTCTTT. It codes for CASSQGGANTEAFF.

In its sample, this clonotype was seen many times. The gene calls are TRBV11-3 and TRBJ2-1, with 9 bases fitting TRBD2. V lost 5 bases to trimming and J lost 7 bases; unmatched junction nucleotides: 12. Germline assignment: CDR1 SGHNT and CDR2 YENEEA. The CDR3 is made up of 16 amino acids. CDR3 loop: CASSLGPGLASNEQFF. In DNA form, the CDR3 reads TGTGCCAGCAGCCTTGGGCCGGGACTAGCCTCGAATGAGCAGTTCTTC.

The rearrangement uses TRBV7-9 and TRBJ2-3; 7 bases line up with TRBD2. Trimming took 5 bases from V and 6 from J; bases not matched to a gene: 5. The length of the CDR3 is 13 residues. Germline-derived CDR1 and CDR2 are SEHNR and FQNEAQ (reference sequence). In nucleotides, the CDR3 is TGTGCCAGCAGCGGGCCAGCGGGGGATACGCAGTATTTT. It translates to CASSGPAGDTQYF.

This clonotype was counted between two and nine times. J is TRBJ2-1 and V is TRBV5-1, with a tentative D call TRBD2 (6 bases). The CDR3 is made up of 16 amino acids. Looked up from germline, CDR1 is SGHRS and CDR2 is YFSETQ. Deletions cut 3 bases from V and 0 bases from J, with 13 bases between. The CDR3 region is CASSSQTSLSYNEQFF. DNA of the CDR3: TGCGCCAGCAGCTCTCAGACTAGTCTCTCCTACAATGAGCAGTTCTTC.

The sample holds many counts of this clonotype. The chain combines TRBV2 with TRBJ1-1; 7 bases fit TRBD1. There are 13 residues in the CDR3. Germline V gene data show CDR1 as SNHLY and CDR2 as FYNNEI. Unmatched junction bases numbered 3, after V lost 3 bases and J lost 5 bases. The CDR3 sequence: CASSDRGGTEAFF. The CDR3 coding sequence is TGTGCCAGCAGTGACAGGGGGGGGACTGAAGCTTTCTTT.

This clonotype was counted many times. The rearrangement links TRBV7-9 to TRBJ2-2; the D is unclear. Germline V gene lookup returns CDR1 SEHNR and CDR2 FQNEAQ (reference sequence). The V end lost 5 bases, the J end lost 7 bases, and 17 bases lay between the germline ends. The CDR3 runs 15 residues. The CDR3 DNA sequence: TGTGCCAGCAGCCTCCCGACCCAATGGAGCGGGGAGCTGTTTTTT. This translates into CASSLPTQWSGELFF. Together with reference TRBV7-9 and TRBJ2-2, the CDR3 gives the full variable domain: DTGVSQNPRHKITKRGQNVTFRCDPISEHNRLYWYRQTLGQGPEFLTYFQNEAQLEKSRLLSDRFSAERPKGSFSTLEIQRTEQGDSAMYLCASSLPTQWSGELFFGEGSRLTVL.

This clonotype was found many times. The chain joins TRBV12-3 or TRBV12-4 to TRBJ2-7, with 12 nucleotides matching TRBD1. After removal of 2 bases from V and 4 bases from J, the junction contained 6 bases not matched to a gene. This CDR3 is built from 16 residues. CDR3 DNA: TGTGCCAGCAGTTTAAGTGGGGACAGGGGGCGGTACGAGCAGTACTTC. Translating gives CASSLSGDRGRYEQYF.

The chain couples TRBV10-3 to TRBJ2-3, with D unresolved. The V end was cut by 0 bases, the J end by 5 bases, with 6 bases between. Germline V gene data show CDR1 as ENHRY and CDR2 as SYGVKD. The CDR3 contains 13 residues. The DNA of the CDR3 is TGTGCCATCAGTGAGTCGGGCCGAGATACGCAGTATTTT. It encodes CAISESGRDTQYF.

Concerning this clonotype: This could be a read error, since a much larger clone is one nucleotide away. The CDR3 is CASGPETYTGELFF. DNA for the CDR3: TGTGCCAGCGGCCCGGAAACCTACACCGGGGAGCTGTTTTTT. The chain recombines TRBV7-3 with TRBJ2-2; D is ambiguous. CDR1 and CDR2 from the germline V gene are SGHTA and FQGTGA. The length of the CDR3 is 14 residues. The ends were cut back, 8 bases at V and 3 bases at J, with 13 bases in the middle.